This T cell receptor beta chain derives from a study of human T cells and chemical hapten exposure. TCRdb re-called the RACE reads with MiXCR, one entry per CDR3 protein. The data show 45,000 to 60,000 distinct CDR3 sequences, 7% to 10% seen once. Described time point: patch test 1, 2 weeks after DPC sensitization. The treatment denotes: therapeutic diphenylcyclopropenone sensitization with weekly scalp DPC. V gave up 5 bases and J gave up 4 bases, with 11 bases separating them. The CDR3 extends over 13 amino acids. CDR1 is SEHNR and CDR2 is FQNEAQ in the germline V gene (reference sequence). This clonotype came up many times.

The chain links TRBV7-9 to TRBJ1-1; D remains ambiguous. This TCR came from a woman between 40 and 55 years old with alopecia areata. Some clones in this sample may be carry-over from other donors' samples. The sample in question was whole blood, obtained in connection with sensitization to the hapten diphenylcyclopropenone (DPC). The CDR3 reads CASSAPLGTEAFF. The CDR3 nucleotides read TGTGCCAGCAGCGCTCCACTTGGCACTGAAGCTTTCTTT.